These T cell receptor beta chains were read from a single sample in a study of shared clonotypes between healthy human individuals. Profiling relied on immunoSEQ multiplex PCR, and the TCRdb table lists in-frame clones only, not all of them. Altogether some 2.1 million clones are present, about 95% being singletons, with the ten largest covering approximately 1.2%. Source material: naive CD8+ T cells sorted from blood. These TCRs come from a man aged 18 to 29 in good health. CDR3s leave out the opening cysteine and the closing phenylalanine or tryptophan. D genes are given only for firm matches. Clone size is given for some rows only: seen once, a few or many times, or a class if the clone is expanded.

d_gene: .
abundance: .
v_gene: TRBV28
j_gene: TRBJ1-1
CDR3aa: ASKLELRANTEAF

d_gene: .
abundance: .
v_gene: TRBV27
j_gene: TRBJ2-1
CDR3aa: ASRLSSYNEQF

d_gene: TRBD2
abundance: few
v_gene: TRBV25-1
j_gene: TRBJ2-5
CDR3aa: ASRDREEGETQY

d_gene: TRBD2
abundance: .
v_gene: TRBV10-1
j_gene: TRBJ2-3
CDR3aa: ASSPLLAGTDTQY

d_gene: TRBD1
abundance: .
v_gene: TRBV4-1
j_gene: TRBJ2-4
CDR3aa: ASSQGQGKNIQY

d_gene: .
abundance: .
v_gene: TRBV27
j_gene: TRBJ1-5
CDR3aa: ASSIDLNGNQPQH

d_gene: .
abundance: .
v_gene: TRBV11-2
j_gene: TRBJ2-6
CDR3aa: ASSLAPGPVLSGANVLT

d_gene: TRBD1
abundance: .
v_gene: TRBV27
j_gene: TRBJ1-4
CDR3aa: ASSNRGTGPNEKLF

d_gene: .
abundance: .
v_gene: TRBV2
j_gene: TRBJ1-4
CDR3aa: ASSARKPNEKLF

d_gene: TRBD1
abundance: .
v_gene: TRBV28
j_gene: TRBJ1-2
CDR3aa: ASRPGQAYGYT

d_gene: .
abundance: .
v_gene: TRBV6-6
j_gene: TRBJ1-6
CDR3aa: ASSPPLH

d_gene: TRBD2
abundance: .
v_gene: TRBV11-3
j_gene: TRBJ2-5
CDR3aa: ASSLGRLAGAQETQY

d_gene: .
abundance: .
v_gene: TRBV4-1
j_gene: TRBJ2-3
CDR3aa: ASSQSGDTQY

d_gene: .
abundance: .
v_gene: TRBV5-6
j_gene: TRBJ2-7
CDR3aa: ASSLRRGPFYEQY

d_gene: .
abundance: .
v_gene: TRBV28
j_gene: TRBJ2-1
CDR3aa: ASSLMRDEQF

d_gene: .
abundance: .
v_gene: TRBV27
j_gene: TRBJ2-1
CDR3aa: ASSLMTAYNEQF

d_gene: TRBD1
abundance: .
v_gene: TRBV11-2
j_gene: TRBJ2-3
CDR3aa: ASSSIPGTEDTQY

d_gene: .
abundance: .
v_gene: TRBV19
j_gene: TRBJ1-6
CDR3aa: ASSSSSGTFNSPLH

d_gene: .
abundance: .
v_gene: TRBV5-4
j_gene: TRBJ2-2
CDR3aa: ASSLAGGNAGELF

d_gene: .
abundance: .
v_gene: TRBV4-1
j_gene: TRBJ2-2
CDR3aa: ASSQVVGPGELF

d_gene: .
abundance: .
v_gene: TRBV6-1
j_gene: TRBJ1-1
CDR3aa: ASSDVMGARTEAF

d_gene: .
abundance: .
v_gene: TRBV4-1
j_gene: TRBJ1-2
CDR3aa: ASSQDPSSNYGYT

d_gene: .
abundance: .
v_gene: TRBV6-4
j_gene: TRBJ1-6
CDR3aa: ASTPNRSLDSPLH

d_gene: TRBD2
abundance: .
v_gene: TRBV10-3
j_gene: .
CDR3aa: AISETSGAYEQY

d_gene: .
abundance: .
v_gene: TRBV5-6
j_gene: TRBJ1-4
CDR3aa: ASTSSLNEKLF

d_gene: .
abundance: .
v_gene: TRBV7-9
j_gene: TRBJ2-7
CDR3aa: ASSPGGNYNYEQY

d_gene: .
abundance: .
v_gene: TRBV9
j_gene: TRBJ2-5
CDR3aa: ASSPGDSRGETQY

d_gene: .
abundance: .
v_gene: TRBV5-1
j_gene: TRBJ1-1
CDR3aa: ASSTGSFTEAF

d_gene: TRBD1
abundance: .
v_gene: TRBV5-6
j_gene: TRBJ1-1
CDR3aa: ASSLGQGGTEAF

d_gene: .
abundance: .
v_gene: TRBV2
j_gene: TRBJ2-4
CDR3aa: ASSEGLAEPKNIQY

d_gene: .
abundance: .
v_gene: TRBV27
j_gene: TRBJ2-5
CDR3aa: ASSSQETQY

d_gene: .
abundance: .
v_gene: TRBV4-2
j_gene: TRBJ1-1
CDR3aa: ASSQDLASLWAEAF

d_gene: TRBD1
abundance: .
v_gene: TRBV27
j_gene: TRBJ1-4
CDR3aa: ASREDRGNLYGEKLF

d_gene: .
abundance: .
v_gene: TRBV29-1
j_gene: TRBJ2-1
CDR3aa: SVEESPGFNNEQF

d_gene: .
abundance: .
v_gene: TRBV30
j_gene: TRBJ2-1
CDR3aa: AWAIWDEQF

d_gene: .
abundance: .
v_gene: TRBV7-3
j_gene: TRBJ2-7
CDR3aa: ASSFYHGYEQY

d_gene: .
abundance: .
v_gene: TRBV7-3
j_gene: TRBJ2-2
CDR3aa: ASSLDWSGELF

d_gene: .
abundance: .
v_gene: TRBV19
j_gene: TRBJ1-1
CDR3aa: ASSIDGLWAEAF

d_gene: TRBD2
abundance: .
v_gene: TRBV27
j_gene: TRBJ2-7
CDR3aa: ASSIGGNYLYEQY

d_gene: .
abundance: .
v_gene: TRBV27
j_gene: TRBJ1-1
CDR3aa: ASSLGAEAF

d_gene: .
abundance: .
v_gene: TRBV4-1
j_gene: TRBJ2-2
CDR3aa: ASSHNWNTGELF

d_gene: .
abundance: .
v_gene: TRBV7-6
j_gene: TRBJ1-6
CDR3aa: ASSLYLAGVSGNSPLH

d_gene: .
abundance: .
v_gene: TRBV9
j_gene: TRBJ1-1
CDR3aa: ASSVGRRDVDTEAF

d_gene: .
abundance: .
v_gene: TRBV18
j_gene: TRBJ2-2
CDR3aa: ASSRSEGPRHSTGELF

d_gene: .
abundance: .
v_gene: TRBV6-5
j_gene: TRBJ1-6
CDR3aa: ASSYSGVHNSPLH

d_gene: .
abundance: .
v_gene: TRBV29-1
j_gene: TRBJ2-2
CDR3aa: SGVIADYTGELF

d_gene: .
abundance: .
v_gene: TRBV27
j_gene: TRBJ2-3
CDR3aa: ASSFTGAGDTQY

d_gene: .
abundance: .
v_gene: TRBV5-1
j_gene: TRBJ2-7
CDR3aa: ASSLGQIPSYEQY